The 2 T cell receptor beta chains below all came from one sample that was sequenced in a study of beta chain features in type 1 diabetes. Overall study findings and caveats: Patients with Type 1 diabetes showed moderately but significantly shorter TCRB CDR3s in all four CD4+ subsets.

What was sequenced were expressed TCRB transcripts, since all of the isolated RNA had been reverse transcribed. Assay used: immunoSEQ multiplex PCR; TCRdb lists only in-frame clones, some missing. Found here are approximately 170,000 clones, approximately 7.9% of them singletons; the top ten hold under 0.6%. Their antigens remain unidentified. The sequencing input was central memory CD4+ T cells from blood. The source of these receptors is a man between 18 and 35 years old with type 1 diabetes.

The rearrangement uses TRBV21-1 and TRBJ1-4; TRBD1 is the table's D call and was not checked against the DNA. TRBV21-1 is a known pseudogene. This CDR3 comprises 15 residues. The CDR3 is CANGADGQPNEKLFF. The CDR3 nucleotides are TGTGCCAACGGGGCGGACGGACAGCCGAATGAAAAACTGTTTTTT.

The chain employs TRBV19 and TRBJ1-3; tentatively, D is TRBD1 (5 bases). V was trimmed by 7 bases and J by 0 bases, leaving 16 bases between them. Germline CDR1 and CDR2: LNHDA and SQIVND (reference sequence). The CDR3 covers 16 residues. The CDR3 nucleotides read TGTGCCAGTATTAAAGGATCGACAGTCTCTGGAAACACCATATATTTT. It yields the protein CASIKGSTVSGNTIYF.